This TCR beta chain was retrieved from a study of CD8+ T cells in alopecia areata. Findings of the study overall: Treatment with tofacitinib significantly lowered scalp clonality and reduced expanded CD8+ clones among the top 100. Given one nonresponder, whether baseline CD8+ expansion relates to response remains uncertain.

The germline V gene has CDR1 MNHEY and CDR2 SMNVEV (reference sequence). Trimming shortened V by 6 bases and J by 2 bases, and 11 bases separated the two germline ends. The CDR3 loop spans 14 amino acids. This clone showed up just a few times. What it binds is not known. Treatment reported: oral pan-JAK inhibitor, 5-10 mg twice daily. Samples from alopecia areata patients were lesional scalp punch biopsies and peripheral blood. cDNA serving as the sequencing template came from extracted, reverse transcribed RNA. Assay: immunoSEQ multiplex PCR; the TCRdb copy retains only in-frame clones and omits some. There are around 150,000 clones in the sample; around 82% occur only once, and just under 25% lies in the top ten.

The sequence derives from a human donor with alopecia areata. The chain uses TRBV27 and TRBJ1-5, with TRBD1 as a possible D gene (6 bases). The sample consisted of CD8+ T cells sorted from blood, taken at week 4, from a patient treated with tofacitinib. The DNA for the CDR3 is TGTGCCAGCAGGCGACAGGCAGGCAATCAGCCCCAGCATTTT. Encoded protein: CASRRQAGNQPQHF.